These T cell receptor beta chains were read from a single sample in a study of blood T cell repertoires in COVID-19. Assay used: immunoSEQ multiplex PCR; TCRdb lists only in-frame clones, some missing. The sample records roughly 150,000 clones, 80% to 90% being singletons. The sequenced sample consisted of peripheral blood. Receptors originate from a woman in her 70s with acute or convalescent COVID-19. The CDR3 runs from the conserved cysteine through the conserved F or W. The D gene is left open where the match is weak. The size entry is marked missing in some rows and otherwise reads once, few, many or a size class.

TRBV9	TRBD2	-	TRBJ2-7	CASSVGPSSGSLGEQYF	TGTGCCAGCAGCGTAGGCCCATCTAGCGGCTCCTTAGGCGAGCAGTACTTC
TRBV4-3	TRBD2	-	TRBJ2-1	CASSQDASGGNYNEQFF	TGCGCCAGCAGCCAGGACGCTAGCGGGGGAAACTACAATGAGCAGTTCTTC
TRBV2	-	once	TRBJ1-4	CASTLDFGKLFF	TGTGCCAGCACCTTAGATTTTGGAAAACTGTTTTTT
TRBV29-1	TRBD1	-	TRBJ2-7	CSVWTGTSYEQYF	TGCAGCGTGTGGACAGGGACCTCCTACGAGCAGTACTTC
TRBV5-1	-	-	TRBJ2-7	CASSLPQGNSYEQYF	TGCGCCAGCAGCTTGCCACAGGGAAACTCCTACGAGCAGTACTTC
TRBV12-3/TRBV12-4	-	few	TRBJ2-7	CASSVTLARQYF	TGTGCCAGCAGTGTGACATTGGCGCGACAGTACTTC
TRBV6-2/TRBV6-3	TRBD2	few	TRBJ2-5	CASSYGGGLARYQETQYF	TGTGCCAGCAGTTACGGAGGGGGACTAGCTAGATACCAAGAGACCCAGTACTTC
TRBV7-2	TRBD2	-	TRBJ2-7	CASSSTSGRYEQYF	TGTGCCAGCAGCTCGACTAGCGGGAGGTACGAGCAGTACTTC
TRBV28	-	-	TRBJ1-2	CASSLLGQGSYYGYTF	TGTGCCAGCAGTTTATTAGGGCAGGGTAGCTACTATGGCTACACCTTC
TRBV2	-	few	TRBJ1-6	CASRLGSPLHF	TGTGCCAGCAGGCTAGGCTCACCCCTCCACTTT
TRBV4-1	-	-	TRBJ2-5	CASSQDQPAGAAIEETQYF	TGCGCCAGCAGCCAAGATCAGCCGGCGGGGGCGGCCATAGAGGAGACCCAGTACTTC
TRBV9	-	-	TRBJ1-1	CASSVEELNTEAFF	TGTGCCAGCAGCGTAGAGGAGTTGAACACTGAAGCTTTCTTT
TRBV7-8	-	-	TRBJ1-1	CASSLGGAEDTEAFF	TGTGCCAGCAGCTTAGGGGGCGCAGAGGACACTGAAGCTTTCTTT
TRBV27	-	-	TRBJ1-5	CASSLSYSNQPQHF	TGTGCCAGCAGTCTTAGTTATAGCAATCAGCCCCAGCATTTT
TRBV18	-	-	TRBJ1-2	CASSRPGSGVTDYGYTF	TGTGCCAGCTCACGACCGGGTTCAGGGGTAACCGATTATGGCTACACCTTC
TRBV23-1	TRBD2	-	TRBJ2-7	CASSQSARVQSGSMPDEQYF	TGCGCCAGCAGTCAATCGGCCAGGGTGCAAAGCGGGAGCATGCCGGACGAGCAGTACTTC
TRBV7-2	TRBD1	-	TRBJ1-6	CASSRPGGGNSPLHF	TGTGCCAGCAGCAGACCAGGGGGCGGTAATTCACCCCTCCACTTT
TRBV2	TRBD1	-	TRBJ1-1	CASREDRGRTEAFF	TGTGCCAGCAGAGAGGACAGGGGGAGAACTGAAGCTTTCTTT
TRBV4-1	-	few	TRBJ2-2	CASSQDIVVTSGELFF	TGCGCCAGCAGCCAAGATATTGTCGTGACTAGCGGGGAGCTGTTTTTT
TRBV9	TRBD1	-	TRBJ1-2	CASSVGTGPNYGYTF	TGTGCCAGCAGCGTAGGGACAGGACCCAACTATGGCTACACCTTC
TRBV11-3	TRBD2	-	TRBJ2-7	CASSLSGTRSGGEQYF	TGTGCCAGCAGCTTGTCCGGGACTAGGTCTGGCGGCGAGCAGTACTTC
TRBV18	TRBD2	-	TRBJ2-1	CASSPTGLAGGHEQFF	TGTGCCAGCTCACCAACGGGACTAGCGGGCGGACATGAGCAGTTCTTC
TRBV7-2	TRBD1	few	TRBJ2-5	CASTEGALQETQYF	TGTGCCAGCACCGAGGGGGCCCTACAAGAGACCCAGTACTTC
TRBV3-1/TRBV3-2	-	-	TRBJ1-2	CASSTYNSYGYTF	TGTGCCAGCAGTACGTATAATAGCTATGGCTACACCTTC
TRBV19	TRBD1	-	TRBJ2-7	CASSTTGATSYEQYF	TGTGCCAGTAGTACCACAGGGGCTACAAGTTACGAGCAGTACTTC